These 9 T cell receptor beta chains were sequenced from one sample in a study of low-dose radiotherapy and immunotherapy resistance in tumors. TRAV- and TRBV-specific primers primed first-strand cDNA, covering alpha and beta chains. Both a constant-region primer and a V-primer adapter served to amplify TCRs across 15 to 25 PCR cycles. MiXCR, applied by TCRdb to the reads, yields one record per CDR3 protein. The sample records around 7,100 distinct CDR3 sequences, roughly 50% being singletons. All receptors derive from a human donor with advanced metastatic prostate, ovarian, gallbladder or colorectal cancer (not recorded which). This table probably holds off-target reads from a library built for another chain.

V is TRBV28 and J is TRBJ2-5; TRBD2 agrees at 12 bases. Germline CDR1 is MDHEN and CDR2 is SYDVKM. This CDR3 is built from 14 residues. J was trimmed by 7 bases and V by 5 bases; bases with no gene match: 5. The CDR3 region is CASSRPLAGGTQYF. Written as DNA, the CDR3 is TGTGCCAGCAGTCGACCACTAGCGGGAGGGACCCAGTACTTC.

The genes are TRBV18 and TRBJ2-2, with 7 bases matching TRBD1. V dropped 0 bases and J dropped 2; count of bases not matched to a gene: 3. The CDR3 sequence is 16 residues long. Germline V lookup: CDR1 KGHSH, CDR2 LQKENI. CDR3 nucleotides: TGTGCCAGCTCACCACCCGGGGACAGAAACACCGGGGAGCTGTTTTTT. This translates into CASSPPGDRNTGELFF.

In its sample, this clonotype was seen once. The V and J genes are TRBV4-2 and TRBJ1-1; D gene unclear. Germline CDR1 LGHNA, CDR2 YNFKEQ. The CDR3 runs to 13 residues. Between the trimmed V and J ends, which lost 7 bases and 1 base, there was a span of 10 bases. The CDR3 bases are TGTGCCAGCACCGGACCCAGGAACACTGAAGCTTTCTTT. Protein sequence: CASTGPRNTEAFF.

The V gene is TRBV19, the J gene TRBJ2-7; TRBD1 matches at 10 bases. The CDR3 consists of 15 residues. Germline CDR1 is LNHDA and CDR2 is SQIVND (reference sequence). V lost 2 bases and J lost 0; bases outside the gene matches: 1. This chain's CDR3 is CASSIRTGGSYEQYF. CDR3 bases: TGTGCCAGTAGTATACGGACAGGGGGCTCCTACGAGCAGTACTTC.

This clonotype was seen only once. The J gene is TRBJ1-1, the V gene TRBV29-1; D possibly corresponds to TRBD1 (5 bases). The germline V and J ends were trimmed by 6 bases and 11 bases, with 13 bases remaining between them. Germline-derived CDR1 and CDR2 are SQVTM and ANQGSEA. The CDR3 totals 10 residues. The CDR3 nucleotides read TGCAGCGTGGACACACCGGTGGCTTTCTTT. It codes for CSVDTPVAFF.

The rearrangement uses TRBV2 and TRBJ2-2; 9 nucleotides align to TRBD2. Per the germline V gene, CDR1 is SNHLY and CDR2 is FYNNEI. Unmatched junction bases numbered 11, after V lost 10 bases and J lost 5 bases. The CDR3 runs to 15 residues. The CDR3 spells CANQAPGLATGELFF. CDR3 DNA sequence: TGTGCCAACCAAGCGCCGGGACTAGCAACCGGGGAGCTGTTTTTT.

The chain uses TRBV3-1 and TRBJ2-1; 8 bases match TRBD1. The germline gives CDR1 LGHDT, CDR2 YNNKEL (reference sequence). The CDR3 has 15 amino acids. After removal of 4 bases from V and 9 bases from J, the junction contained 11 bases not matched to a gene. This CDR3 reads CASSLQDRVGGEQFF. The CDR3 bases are TGTGCCAGCAGCCTCCAGGACAGGGTCGGTGGTGAGCAGTTCTTC.

The V gene is TRBV29-1, the J gene TRBJ1-1; 8 positions agree with TRBD1. Germline trimming cut 7 bases from V and 5 bases from J; bases unmatched to any gene: 9. In germline, CDR1 is SQVTM, CDR2 ANQGSEA. CDR3 size: 13 residues. The CDR3 nucleotides read TGCAGCGCCGCAGGGGGCGCGGTAACTGAAGCTTTCTTT. Residues: CSAAGGAVTEAFF.

The gene calls are TRBV29-1 and TRBJ1-1; 7 nucleotides match TRBD1. The CDR3 totals 12 residues. Per the germline V gene, CDR1 is SQVTM and CDR2 is ANQGSEA. CDR3 region: CYIRTGTAEAFF. CDR3 nucleotides: TGCTATATTAGGACCGGGACAGCTGAAGCTTTCTTT.